The clone carrying this TCR beta chain was seen many times. These data come from a study of T cells in Graves' hyperthyroidism and ophthalmopathy. Germline assignment: CDR1 SGHRS and CDR2 YFSETQ. There are 14 residues in the CDR3. V was shortened by 0 bases and J by 5 bases, with 12 bases between the two germline ends. Uncontrolled infection, other autoimmune disease, pregnancy or lactation excluded patients. This sample holds PBMCs from 8 to 10 ml fresh peripheral blood. Amplification yielded TCR beta CDR3 regions, with RNA transcripts as the source. Initially, a first-round RT-PCR of the TCR CDR3 employed the HTBI primer set. TCRdb used MiXCR to reprocess the multiplex PCR reads, holding one entry per CDR3 protein. The sample records hundreds of thousands of distinct CDR3 sequences, 15% to 19% being singletons.

The TCR originated in a woman aged 18 to 35 with Graves' hyperthyroidism. Specimen: blood. The gene calls are TRBV5-1 and TRBJ2-7; D is uncertain. As DNA, the CDR3 is TGCGCCAGCAGCTTGGGGCAGTGGGCGGACGAGCAGTACTTC. Amino acids: CASSLGQWADEQYF.